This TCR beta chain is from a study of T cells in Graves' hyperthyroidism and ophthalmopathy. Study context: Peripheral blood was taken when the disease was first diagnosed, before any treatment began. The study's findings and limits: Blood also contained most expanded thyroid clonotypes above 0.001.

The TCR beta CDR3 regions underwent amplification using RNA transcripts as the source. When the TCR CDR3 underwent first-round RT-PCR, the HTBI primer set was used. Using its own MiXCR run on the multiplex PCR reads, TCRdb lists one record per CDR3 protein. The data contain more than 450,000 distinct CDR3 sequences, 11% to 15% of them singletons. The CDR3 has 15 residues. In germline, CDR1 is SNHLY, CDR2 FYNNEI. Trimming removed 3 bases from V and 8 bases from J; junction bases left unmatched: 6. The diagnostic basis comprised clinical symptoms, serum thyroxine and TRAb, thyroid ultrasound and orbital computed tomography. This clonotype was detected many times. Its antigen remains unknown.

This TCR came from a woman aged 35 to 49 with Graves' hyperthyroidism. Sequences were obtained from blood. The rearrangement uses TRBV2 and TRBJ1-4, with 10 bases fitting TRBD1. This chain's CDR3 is CASSDEGTGAEKLFF. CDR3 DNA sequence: TGTGCCAGCAGTGATGAAGGGACAGGGGCGGAAAAACTGTTTTTT.